This entry lists 14 T cell receptor beta chains sequenced from one sample in a study of T-cell reconstitution after alpha-beta-depleted transplantation in children. Library preparation (for TCRbeta) was performed with unique molecular identifiers. TCRdb reprocessed the PCR reads via MiXCR and lists one record per CDR3 protein. The table lists approximately 980,000 distinct CDR3 sequences, around 30% of them singletons. Sequenced here: PBMCs, mostly from graft donor cells, sampled 360 days after TCRalphabeta/CD19-depleted stem cell transplant. These receptor sequences come from a boy in the first two years of life who had a stem cell transplant for SCID, so the T cells may come from the graft donor.

This clonotype was observed many times. CDR3: CASSLLPGGAYEQYF. CDR3 DNA sequence: TGTGCCAGCAGTTTATTACCAGGGGGGGCCTACGAGCAGTACTTC. The chain uses TRBV27 and TRBJ2-7; perhaps D is TRBD1 or TRBD2 (7 bases each). The CDR3 consists of 15 residues. CDR1 is MNHEY and CDR2 is SMNVEV in the germline V gene (reference sequence). Trimming removed 1 base from V and 2 bases from J, with 12 bases in between.

CDR3 sequence (DNA): TGCGCCAGCAGCCAGGGACAGGGGAAGGTCTCACCCCTCCACTTT. It translates to CASSQGQGKVSPLHF. The chain recombines TRBV4-1 with TRBJ1-6; 10 bases match TRBD1. Germline V gene data show CDR1 as MGHRA and CDR2 as YSYEKL. The CDR3 has 15 residues. V trimming: 3 bases; J trimming: 10 bases; junction bases outside the gene matches: 6.

The rearrangement joins TRBV15 to TRBJ2-5, with unresolved D. Germline values: CDR1 LNHNV, CDR2 YYDKDF (reference sequence). CDR3 length: 18 amino acids. Trimming stripped 0 bases from V and 3 bases from J, with 20 bases between. CDR3 in DNA: TGTGCCACCAGCAGAGATTATAGGGTCCGTCGAATTGAAGAGACCCAGTACTTC. As protein: CATSRDYRVRRIEETQYF.

The chain couples TRBV19 to TRBJ2-5, with TRBD2 matching over 11 bases. CDR1 is LNHDA and CDR2 is SQIVND in the germline V gene (reference sequence). V was pared by 4 bases and J by 0 bases, with 4 bases of the junction left unmatched. CDR3 length: 16 amino acids. CDR3 residues: CASSREGLADQETQYF. The CDR3 bases are TGTGCCAGTAGTAGAGAGGGACTAGCGGACCAAGAGACCCAGTACTTC.

Only a few counts were recorded for this clonotype. The chain joins TRBV5-1 to TRBJ1-1; a possible D gene is TRBD1 (6 bases). CDR1 is SGHRS, CDR2 YFSETQ, per germline. The CDR3 extends over 16 amino acids. V was cut by 4 bases and J by 0 bases, with 16 bases left in between. CDR3: CASSRDPTGLNTEAFF. CDR3 coding DNA: TGCGCCAGCAGCCGCGACCCGACAGGTTTGAACACTGAAGCTTTCTTT.

This clonotype was seen only a few times. The gene calls are TRBV7-9 and TRBJ2-2; D unresolved. In germline, CDR1 is SEHNR, CDR2 FQNEAQ (reference sequence). The CDR3 spans 16 residues. The V end was cut by 5 bases, the J end by 6 bases, with 19 bases between. CDR3 sequence reads: CASSPPPAGFAGELFF. As DNA, the CDR3 is TGTGCCAGCAGCCCGCCCCCCGCTGGGTTTGCCGGGGAGCTGTTTTTT.

The chain combines TRBV20-1 with TRBJ1-6; no clear D. Trimming removed 1 base at V and 6 bases at J, with 7 bases between. The CDR3 loop spans 13 amino acids. Germline-derived CDR1 and CDR2 are DFQATT and SNEGSKA (reference sequence). This CDR3 is CSARGQPNSPLHF. CDR3 nucleotides: TGCAGTGCTAGAGGGCAGCCTAATTCACCCCTCCACTTT.

The chain uses TRBV7-2 and TRBJ1-2; D is perhaps TRBD1 (6 bases). The CDR3 runs to 13 residues. V was clipped by 5 bases and J by 4 bases, with 11 bases between them. Germline loops: CDR1 SGHTA, CDR2 FQGNSA. This CDR3 is CASSTGQLYGYTF. CDR3 nucleotide sequence: TGTGCCAGCAGCACCGGACAGCTCTATGGCTACACCTTC.

V gene TRBV3-1 combines with J gene TRBJ1-1; the match to TRBD1 covers 7 bases. This CDR3 is 14 amino acids long. CDR1 is LGHDT, CDR2 YNNKEL, per germline (reference sequence). With 6 bases clipped from V and 5 bases from J, the junction kept 9 bases outside the gene matches. The CDR3, as DNA: TGTGCCAGCAGTAACAGGGGCTGGTTGACTGAAGCTTTCTTT. It is translated as CASSNRGWLTEAFF.

The rearrangement links TRBV6-2 or TRBV6-3 to TRBJ2-7; 9 bases agree with TRBD1. CDR3 length: 15 residues. Germline CDR1 MNHEY, CDR2 SVGEGT. J gave up 2 bases and V 6 bases, and 8 bases lay outside the gene matches. The CDR3 nucleotides are TGTGCCAGCAGCCGCGATGGACAGGGGACCTACGAGCAGTACTTC. Translated: CASSRDGQGTYEQYF.

This clonotype was observed a handful of times. V is TRBV5-1 and J is TRBJ2-7, with D possibly matching TRBD1 (5 bases). There are 15 residues in the CDR3. The V gene's germline CDR1 is SGHRS and CDR2 YFSETQ. V lost 1 base and J 3 bases, leaving 14 bases between the germline ends. The CDR3 sequence is CASSLIREGDYEQYF. In DNA form, the CDR3 reads TGCGCCAGCAGCTTGATCAGGGAAGGGGACTACGAGCAGTACTTC.

The rearrangement links TRBV7-9 to TRBJ2-5; D uncertain. The CDR3 covers 12 residues. Looked up from germline, CDR1 is SEHNR and CDR2 is FQNEAQ (reference sequence). Trimming pared 5 bases from V and 5 bases from J, leaving 9 bases between. In DNA form, the CDR3 reads TGTGCCAGCAGCAGACATAGGGAGACCCAGTACTTC. Residues: CASSRHRETQYF.

This clonotype was picked up a small number of times. The rearrangement links TRBV20-1 to TRBJ2-1; 8 bases align to TRBD2. This CDR3 region has 14 residues. Germline CDR1 is DFQATT and CDR2 is SNEGSKA (reference sequence). Trimming cost V 0 bases and J 6 bases; bases outside gene matches: 4. CDR3 region: CSAREPGLGNEQFF. The CDR3 nucleotides read TGCAGTGCTAGAGAACCGGGACTAGGCAATGAGCAGTTCTTC.

The table lists this clonotype with a few counts. The rearrangement joins TRBV2 to TRBJ2-7; 8 bases are a match to TRBD1. This CDR3 has 12 residues. Trimming at V came to 6 bases and at J to 5 bases, leaving 3 bases not matched to a gene. The germline V gene has CDR1 SNHLY and CDR2 FYNNEI. In nucleotides, the CDR3 is TGTGCCAGCAGGCAGACAGGGGACGAGCAGTACTTC. Its protein is CASRQTGDEQYF.